The 6 T cell receptor beta chains below all came from one sample that was sequenced in a study of T cells in Graves' hyperthyroidism and ophthalmopathy. TCR beta CDR3 region amplification was performed from RNA transcripts. TCR CDR3 regions were first amplified by RT-PCR with HTBI primers. TCRdb reanalysed the multiplex PCR reads using MiXCR and keeps one entry per CDR3 protein. Here the sample spans 400,000 to 600,000 distinct CDR3 sequences, roughly 16% being singletons. Sequencing was done on a sample of blood. These receptors all stem from a woman in her twenties or thirties with Graves' ophthalmopathy.

The gene calls are TRBV3-1 and TRBJ2-2; the D call may be TRBD1 or TRBD2 (6 bases each). The V gene's germline CDR1 is LGHDT and CDR2 YNNKEL (reference sequence). The CDR3 runs 14 residues. V lost 5 bases to trimming and J lost 6 bases, with 13 bases between them. The CDR3 reads CASSLAGGAGELFF. CDR3 coding DNA: TGTGCCAGCAGCTTGGCCGGGGGCGCCGGGGAGCTGTTTTTT.

In regard to this clonotype: A read error is possible here, since a much larger clone lies one base away. The chain has TRBV27 and TRBJ2-7, with 12 positions matching TRBD1. Trimming removed 4 bases from V and 3 bases from J; junction bases left unmatched: 4. CDR1 MNHEY and CDR2 SMNVEV come from the germline V gene (reference sequence). The CDR3 sequence is 15 residues long. CDR3 sequence reads: CASSCGTGGFYEQYF. DNA of the CDR3: TGTGCCAGCAGTTGCGGGACAGGGGGCTTCTACGAGCAGTACTTC.

The sample holds many counts of this clonotype. V is TRBV20-1 and J is TRBJ2-3; D remains ambiguous. Germline CDR1 and CDR2: DFQATT and SNEGSKA (reference sequence). CDR3 length: 14 residues. The V end lost 1 base, the J end lost 2 bases, and 10 bases lay between the germline ends. The CDR3 region is CSARGMEHTDTQYF. DNA for the CDR3: TGCAGTGCTAGAGGGATGGAACACACAGATACGCAGTATTTT.

CDR3 in DNA: TGTGCCAGCAGGAGGGGGGCGTTAACAGATACGCAGTATTTT. Translation gives CASRRGALTDTQYF. The chain employs TRBV6-2 or TRBV6-3 and TRBJ2-3, with D perhaps assigned TRBD1 or TRBD2 (6 bases each). Trimming took off 6 bases at V and 3 bases at J, with 13 bases between the two ends. Germline V gene data show CDR1 as MNHEY and CDR2 as SVGEGT. The CDR3 extends over 14 amino acids.

This clonotype was seen at least ten times. The CDR3 DNA is TGTGCCAGCAGTTTATTGGCCTTACTGGGAGTTAGCAATCAGCCCCAGCATTTT. Translating it yields CASSLLALLGVSNQPQHF. This sequence joins TRBV12-3 or TRBV12-4 and TRBJ1-5; D is uncertain. Trimming left V 2 bases short and J 0 bases short, with 17 bases between. This CDR3 spans 18 amino acids.

V usage is TRBV6-1 and J usage is TRBJ2-7; TRBD1 matches at 7 bases. Trimming cost V 6 bases and J 6 bases; bases outside gene matches: 5. The CDR3 spans 12 residues. Germline CDR1 is MNHNS and CDR2 is SASEGT. DNA for the CDR3: TGTGCCAGCAGAAAACCAGGGGGCGAGCAGTACTTC. Protein sequence: CASRKPGGEQYF.